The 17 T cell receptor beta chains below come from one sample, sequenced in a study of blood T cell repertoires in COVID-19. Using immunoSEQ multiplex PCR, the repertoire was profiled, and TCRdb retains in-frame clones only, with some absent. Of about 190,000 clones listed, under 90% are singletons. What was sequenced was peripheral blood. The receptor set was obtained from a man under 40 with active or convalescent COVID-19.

The CDR3 bases are TGTGCCAGTAGTATAGATCTATCAGGTCGCTATGGCTACACCTTC. Translation gives CASSIDLSGRYGYTF. The rearrangement joins TRBV19 to TRBJ1-2; D remains ambiguous. CDR1 and CDR2 (germline): LNHDA, SQIVND (reference sequence). Deletions cut 0 bases from V and 4 bases from J, with 12 bases between. There are 15 residues in the CDR3.

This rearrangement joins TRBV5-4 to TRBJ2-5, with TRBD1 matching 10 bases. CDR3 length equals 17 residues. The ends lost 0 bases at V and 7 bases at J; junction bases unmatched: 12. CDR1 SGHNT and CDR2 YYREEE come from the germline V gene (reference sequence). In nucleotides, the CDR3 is TGTGCCAGCAGCTTGGGGGGACAGGGGTCGGGCCGCGGGACCCAGTACTTC. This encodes CASSLGGQGSGRGTQYF.

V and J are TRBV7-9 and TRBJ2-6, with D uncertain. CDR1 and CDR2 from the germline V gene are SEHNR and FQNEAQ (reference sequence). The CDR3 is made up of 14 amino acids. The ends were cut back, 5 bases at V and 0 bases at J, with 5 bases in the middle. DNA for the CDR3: TGTGCCAGCAGCCCCAGCTCTGGGGCCAACGTCCTGACTTTC. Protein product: CASSPSSGANVLTF.

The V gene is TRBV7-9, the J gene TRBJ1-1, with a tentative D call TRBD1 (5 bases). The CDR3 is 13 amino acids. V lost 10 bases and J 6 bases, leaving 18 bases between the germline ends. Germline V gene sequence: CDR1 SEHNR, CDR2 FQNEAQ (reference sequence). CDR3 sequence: CATRGEVVAEAFF. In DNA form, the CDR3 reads TGTGCCACACGGGGGGAAGTAGTCGCTGAAGCTTTCTTT.

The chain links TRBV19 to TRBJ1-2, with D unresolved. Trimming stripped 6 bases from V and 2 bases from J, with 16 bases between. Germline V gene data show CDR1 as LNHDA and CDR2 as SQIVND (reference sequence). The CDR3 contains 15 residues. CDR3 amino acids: CASSGPESGNYGYTF. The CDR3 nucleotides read TGTGCCAGTAGCGGTCCCGAGTCAGGCAACTATGGCTACACCTTC.

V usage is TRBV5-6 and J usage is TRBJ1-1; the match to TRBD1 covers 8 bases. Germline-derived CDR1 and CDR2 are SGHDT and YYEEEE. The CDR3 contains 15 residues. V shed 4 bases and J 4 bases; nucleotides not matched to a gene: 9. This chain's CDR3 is CASSLVTGGGTEAFF. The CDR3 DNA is TGTGCCAGCAGCCTCGTCACAGGGGGTGGCACTGAAGCTTTCTTT.

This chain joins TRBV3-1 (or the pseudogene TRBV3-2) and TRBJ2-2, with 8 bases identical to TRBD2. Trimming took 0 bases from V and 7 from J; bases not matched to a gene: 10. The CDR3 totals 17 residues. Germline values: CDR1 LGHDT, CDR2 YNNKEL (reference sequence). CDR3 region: CASSQDGGIAGSGELFF. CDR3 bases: TGTGCCAGCAGCCAAGATGGTGGTATAGCGGGAAGCGGGGAGCTGTTTTTT.

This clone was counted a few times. The CDR3 is CASSEASYGYTF. CDR3 coding DNA: TGTGCCAGCAGTGAAGCCAGCTATGGCTACACCTTC. The rearrangement joins TRBV2 to TRBJ1-2; D call uncertain. Trimming cost V 0 bases and J 4 bases, with 3 bases left between them. CDR1 is SNHLY and CDR2 is FYNNEI in the germline V gene. The CDR3 loop spans 12 amino acids. Filled out from reference TRBV2 and TRBJ1-2, the complete variable domain reads EPEVTQTPSHQVTQMGQEVILRCVPISNHLYFYWYRQILGQKVEFLVSFYNNEISEKSEIFDDQFSVERPDGSNFTLKIRSTKLEDSAMYFCASSEASYGYTFGSGTRLTVV.

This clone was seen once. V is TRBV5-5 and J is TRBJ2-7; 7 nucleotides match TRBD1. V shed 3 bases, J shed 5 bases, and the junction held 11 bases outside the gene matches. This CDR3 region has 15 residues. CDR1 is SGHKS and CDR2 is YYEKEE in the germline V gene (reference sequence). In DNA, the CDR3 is TGTGCCAGCAGCTCCAAACAGGCAGGGGGTAACGAGCAGTACGTC. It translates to CASSSKQAGGNEQYV.

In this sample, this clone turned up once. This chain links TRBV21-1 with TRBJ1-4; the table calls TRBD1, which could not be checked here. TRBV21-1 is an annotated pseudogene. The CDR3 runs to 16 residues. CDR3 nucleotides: TGTGCCAGCAGCAAAGGGGCCCAGGGAACTAATGAAAAACTGTTTTTT. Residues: CASSKGAQGTNEKLFF.

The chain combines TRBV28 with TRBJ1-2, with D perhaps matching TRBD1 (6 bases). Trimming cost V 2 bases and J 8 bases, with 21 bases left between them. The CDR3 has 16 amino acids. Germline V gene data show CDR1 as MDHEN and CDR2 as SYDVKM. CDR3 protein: CASSLVGTSAVLGYTF. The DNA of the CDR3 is TGTGCCAGCAGTTTAGTCGGGACATCTGCGGTTCTGGGCTACACCTTC.

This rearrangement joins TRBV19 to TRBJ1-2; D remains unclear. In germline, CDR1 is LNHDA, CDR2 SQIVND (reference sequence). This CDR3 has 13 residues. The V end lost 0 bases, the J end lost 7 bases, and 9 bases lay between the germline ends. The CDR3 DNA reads TGTGCCAGTAGTATAGATGAGGATCGTGGCTACACCTTC. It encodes CASSIDEDRGYTF.

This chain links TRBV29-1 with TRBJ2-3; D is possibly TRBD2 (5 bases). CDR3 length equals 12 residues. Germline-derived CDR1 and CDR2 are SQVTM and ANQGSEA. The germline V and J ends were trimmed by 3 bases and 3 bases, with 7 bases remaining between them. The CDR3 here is CSVDPGTDTQYF. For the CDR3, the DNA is TGCAGCGTTGACCCGGGAACAGATACGCAGTATTTT.

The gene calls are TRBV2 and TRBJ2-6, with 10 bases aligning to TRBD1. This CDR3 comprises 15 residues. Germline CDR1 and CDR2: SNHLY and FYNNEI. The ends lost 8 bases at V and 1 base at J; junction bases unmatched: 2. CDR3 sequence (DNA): TGTGCCAGCCGGGGACAGGGGTCTGGGGCCAACGTCCTGACTTTC. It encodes CASRGQGSGANVLTF.

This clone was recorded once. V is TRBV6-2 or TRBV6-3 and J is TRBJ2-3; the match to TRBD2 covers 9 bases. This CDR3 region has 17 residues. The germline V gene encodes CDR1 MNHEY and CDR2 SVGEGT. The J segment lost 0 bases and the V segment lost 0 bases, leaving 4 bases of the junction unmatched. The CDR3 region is CASSYSFSGGSTDTQYF. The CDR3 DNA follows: TGTGCCAGCAGTTACTCGTTTAGCGGGGGTAGCACAGATACGCAGTATTTT.

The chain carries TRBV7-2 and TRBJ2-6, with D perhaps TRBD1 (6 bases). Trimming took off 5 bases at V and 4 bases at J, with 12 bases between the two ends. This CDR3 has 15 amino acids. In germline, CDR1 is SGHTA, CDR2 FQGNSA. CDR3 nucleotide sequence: TGTGCCAGCAGCCTGCAGGGGACAGGGGCCAACGTCCTGACTTTC. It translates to CASSLQGTGANVLTF.

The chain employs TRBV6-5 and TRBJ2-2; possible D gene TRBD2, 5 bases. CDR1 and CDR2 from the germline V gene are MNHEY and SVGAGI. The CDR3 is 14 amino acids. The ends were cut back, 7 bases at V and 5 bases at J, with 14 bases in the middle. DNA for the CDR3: TGTGCCAGCAACACTAGGAGAGGTACCGGGGAGCTGTTTTTT. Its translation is CASNTRRGTGELFF.